This T cell receptor (beta chain) was sequenced during a study of cytomegalovirus exposure and HLA in healthy donors. The PCR ran on 60 Vbeta and 13 Jbeta primers. The protocol was immunoSEQ multiplex PCR, while the TCRdb copy is restricted to in-frame clones and leaves out a portion. The table shows 240,000 or so clones, with 80% to 85% occurring only once. From germline, CDR1 is SGHNT and CDR2 YYREEE (reference sequence). The CDR3 sequence is 15 residues long. V was clipped by 2 bases and J by 9 bases; unmatched bases: 9. The origin of this receptor is a woman aged 60-70 years in good health and CMV-seropositive. The chain combines TRBV5-4 with TRBJ2-7; 12 bases are a match to TRBD2. Sequenced material: PBMCs. The CDR3 DNA reads as TGTGCCAGCAGCTTTTCTACTAGCGGGAGGATCGGGCAGTACTTC. Translated, it gives CASSFSTSGRIGQYF.